The clone carrying this TCR beta chain was picked up a small number of times. The target antigen is unknown. The donors, aged 6 to 90, were healthy Caucasians from Russia. This CDR3 is 14 amino acids long. The junction had 8 bases not matched to a gene; V was cut back by 1 base and J by 7 bases. Germline loops: CDR1 SQVTM, CDR2 ANQGSEA. The sample comes from a study of blood T cells in healthy people across ages. Study outcomes and limitations: Researchers report that TCR beta diversity correlated strongly with naive T cell percentage. Estimated diversity, derived from one million T cells, was regarded as an underestimate. Observed TCR beta diversity per million T cells went down as age went up. This fall followed a roughly linear course with age.

Then a second PCR, running roughly 6 to 12 cycles, was carried out with a sample-barcoded 5' primer and a J-beta primer mix. TCRdb passed the 5' RACE reads through MiXCR, listing each CDR3 protein once. In the table there are some 710,000 distinct CDR3 sequences, over 20% of which are singletons. This chain uses TRBV29-1 with TRBJ1-2, with 8 positions matching TRBD1. Sequencing was carried out using blood. This clonotype was sampled from a man between 70 and 80 years old in good health. The CDR3 DNA is TGCAGCGTTGAAGGACAGGGGAAATCCACTGGCTACACCTTC. Residues: CSVEGQGKSTGYTF. The full variable domain, its missing parts supplied by reference TRBV29-1 and TRBJ1-2, is SAVISQKPSRDICQRGTSLTIQCQVDSQVTMMFWYRQQPGQSLTLIATANQGSEATYESGFVIDKFPISRPNLTFSTLTVSNMSPEDSSIYLCSVEGQGKSTGYTFGSGTRLTVV.